The present T cell receptor beta chain was sequenced within a study of T cells in Graves' hyperthyroidism and ophthalmopathy (dated by TCRdb to about 2019). Background for the entire study: Peripheral blood was sampled at the time of initial diagnosis, prior to any treatment. After sampling, hyperthyroidism patients received methimazole starting at 30 mg daily, and ophthalmopathy patients received high-dose intravenous methylprednisolone. TCR V-J signatures able to tell the groups apart were searched for in a discovery cohort of 90 to 100 patients, of whom 40 to 45 had Graves' ophthalmopathy and around 57 had stable Graves' hyperthyroidism. The approximately 100 discovery patients were randomly split 7:3 into training and test sets. The paper reports TCR Vbeta CDR3 sequencing of 130 to 150 peripheral blood samples: around 45 ophthalmopathy, 75 to 80 hyperthyroidism and approximately 17 progressor patients. An independent validation cohort of under 20 hyperthyroidism patients and 17 patients who later progressed to ophthalmopathy tested prospective prediction of ophthalmopathy. Thyroid tissue and blood T-cell repertoires from about 6 Graves' hyperthyroidism patients were also compared in the study. The paper's findings and limits, for the study overall: Sample size was not statistically predetermined, and investigators were not blinded to group allocation. In cross-validation, a model built on a 13 V-J signature told ophthalmopathy apart from stable hyperthyroidism with under 90% sensitivity and about 81% specificity, and in testing the same model reached 80%/75%. Most expanded thyroid clonotypes (frequency above 0.001) were also found in blood, which suggests that blood repertoires may mirror thyroid immune responses. In validation, progression to ophthalmopathy was predicted by the model with 70.59% sensitivity and roughly 76% specificity, a median of around 5.9 months before onset.

The TCR beta CDR3 regions were amplified from the RNA transcripts. For the first round of RT-PCR on the TCR CDR3, the HTBI primer set was used together with the Qiagen OneStep RT-PCR kit. A second multiplex PCR round built the libraries, followed by size selection and purification. Libraries were sequenced paired-end with 100 bp reads on an Illumina HiSeq2000. In the authors' own workflow: SOAPnuke was used to process the raw data, removing reads that contained adapters or uncalled bases, had a mean Phred below 15, or lacked an exact match to the constant primer or identifier. COPE v1.2.5 was used to merge the high-quality paired reads, and each unique nucleotide sequence was defined as a clonotype. Clonotypes were aligned to IMGT TRBV, TRBD and TRBJ reference segments using MiTCR v1.1. The analysis included only V-J combinations with a frequency above 0.0001, which together covered around 99% of the repertoires. The TCS score was defined as the ratio of F50 (clonal expansion) to E x V (chaos), calculated using BLOSUM62-based TCRdist between CDR3 peptides within each V-J. Welch's t-statistics and random forest reduced some 510 V-J features to around 14, which were used in a naive Bayes classifier (R e1071). The public reads were run again by TCRdb, first through fastp at Q25 and then through MiXCR, and only productive beta chains were kept. Each CDR3 protein gets just one entry, which takes the most common genes and DNA from the rows behind it. The V and J calls follow TCRdb's processing rather than the paper's. Here the sample has about 290,000 distinct CDR3 sequences; roughly 15% occur a single time. Together, the top ten hold around 30% of the sample.

The hyperthyroidism patients were between 18 and 65 years old and newly diagnosed, with a disease duration of less than 2 months. Patients with uncontrolled infections, other autoimmune diseases, pregnancy or lactation were excluded. Diagnoses were based on clinical symptoms, serum thyroxine and TRAb, thyroid ultrasound and orbital computed tomography. Blood from progressor patients was collected at the time of first diagnosis with hyperthyroidism, before any ophthalmopathy symptoms had appeared. PBMCs were isolated from about 9.2 ml of fresh peripheral blood by Ficoll-Paque density gradient centrifugation. Patients classed as progressors first received a Graves' hyperthyroidism diagnosis and then went on to develop ophthalmopathy during follow-up. Total RNA was extracted using Trizol reagent, and RNA quality was assessed on an Agilent 2100 Bioanalyzer. In this sample, this clonotype turned up many times. Its antigen is currently not known. The sample holds no much larger clone one base away, and base qualities are not on file.

This receptor was identified in a woman between 50 and 59 years old with Graves' hyperthyroidism that later progressed to Graves' ophthalmopathy. The sample consisted of blood.

The sequenced DNA: TGTGCCAGCAGTTTGTTTGGCAGGGGTAATCAGCCCCAGCATTTT. Its translation reads: CASSLFGRGNQPQHF. The receptor chain draws on TRBV28 and TRBJ1-5; TRBD1 is a weak D gene call, 6 bases matching. The germline V gene sets CDR1 to MDHEN and CDR2 to SYDVKM. Including cysteine and phenylalanine, the CDR3 has 15 amino acids. The sequence is cut down to CDR3 DNA, 45 bases in frame from base 1. Trimming removed 3 bases from V and 4 bases from J, leaving 13 bases between the germline ends.